These 11 T cell receptor beta chains were sequenced from one sample in a study of blood T cell repertoires in COVID-19. Libraries were prepared by immunoSEQ multiplex PCR; TCRdb keeps only in-frame clonotypes and omits some of them. This sample has some 320,000 clones, with approximately 90% found just once. Sequenced sample: PBMCs or T cells enriched from blood (not recorded which). Receptors originate from a woman aged 30 to 39 who had been exposed to COVID-19.

The chain joins TRBV4-3 to TRBJ2-7; weak D call: TRBD1 (6 bases). CDR3 length: 14 residues. V lost 0 bases to trimming and J lost 2 bases, with 8 bases between them. CDR1 is LGHNA and CDR2 is YSLEER in the germline V gene. The CDR3 loop is CASSQDQGPYEQYF. The CDR3, as DNA: TGCGCCAGCAGCCAAGACCAGGGGCCCTACGAGCAGTACTTC.

The V and J genes are TRBV19 and TRBJ1-1; D gene uncertain. Between the trimmed V and J ends, which lost 9 bases and 0 bases, there was a span of 14 bases. This CDR3 is built from 14 residues. The V gene's germline CDR1 is LNHDA and CDR2 SQIVND (reference sequence). The CDR3 DNA follows: TGTGCCAGAGCCCCGGGGTCGTTGAACACTGAAGCTTTCTTT. Translating gives CARAPGSLNTEAFF.

The rearrangement joins TRBV2 to TRBJ1-5; no definite D call. Germline CDR1 reads SNHLY; CDR2 reads FYNNEI. This CDR3 region has 13 residues. V was trimmed by 5 bases and J by 2 bases, leaving 7 bases between them. CDR3 sequence reads: CASSIEGNQPQHF. CDR3 nucleotides: TGTGCCAGCAGTATAGAGGGCAATCAGCCCCAGCATTTT. The complete variable domain, with remaining parts taken from reference TRBV2 and TRBJ1-5, reads EPEVTQTPSHQVTQMGQEVILRCVPISNHLYFYWYRQILGQKVEFLVSFYNNEISEKSEIFDDQFSVERPDGSNFTLKIRSTKLEDSAMYFCASSIEGNQPQHFGDGTRLSIL.

The CDR3 spells CATGGGDGTEAFF. The CDR3 coding sequence is TGTGCCACCGGGGGAGGGGACGGCACTGAAGCTTTCTTT. The chain has TRBV10-3 and TRBJ1-1; D possibly corresponds to TRBD1 (5 bases). Germline V lookup: CDR1 ENHRY, CDR2 SYGVKD. This CDR3 region has 13 residues. V shed 10 bases and J shed 4 bases, with 16 bases lying between them.

The chain links TRBV19 to TRBJ1-1, with TRBD1 as a possible D gene (5 bases). The CDR3 runs 11 residues. V was cut by 6 bases and J by 8 bases, with 10 bases left in between. Germline assignment: CDR1 LNHDA and CDR2 SQIVND (reference sequence). CDR3 region: CASRGTFEAFF. CDR3 nucleotide sequence: TGTGCCAGTAGGGGGACTTTCGAAGCTTTCTTT.

The chain recombines TRBV5-5 with TRBJ2-3; D uncertain. V gave up 4 bases and J gave up 6 bases, with 12 bases separating them. This CDR3 region has 13 residues. CDR1 is SGHKS, CDR2 YYEKEE, per germline (reference sequence). The CDR3 loop reads CASSLAAPDTQYF. CDR3 in DNA: TGTGCCAGCAGCCTCGCGGCCCCGGATACGCAGTATTTT.

The chain uses TRBV7-2 and TRBJ2-7; D unclear. Trimming cost V 8 bases and J 0 bases, with 11 bases left between them. Germline CDR1 is SGHTA and CDR2 is FQGNSA. This CDR3 has 13 residues. In nucleotides, the CDR3 is TGTGCCAGCGCTATTAGGAGCTCCTACGAGCAGTACTTC. Its protein product is CASAIRSSYEQYF. Based on the CDR3 plus reference TRBV7-2 and TRBJ2-7, the full variable domain is GAGVSQSPSNKVTEKGKDVELRCDPISGHTALYWYRQSLGQGLEFLIYFQGNSAPDKSGLPSDRFSAERTGGSVSTLTIQRTQQEDSAVYLCASAIRSSYEQYFGPGTRLTVT.

The V and J genes are TRBV6-4 and TRBJ2-2; TRBD1 is a possible D gene (5 bases). CDR1 and CDR2 (germline): MRHNA, SNTAGT. V lost 3 bases and J lost 5, with 16 bases in between. This CDR3 spans 16 amino acids. The CDR3 DNA reads as TGTGCCAGCAGTGAACACCATGGCAGGGCGACCGGGGAGCTGTTTTTT. This encodes CASSEHHGRATGELFF.

The J gene is TRBJ2-7, the V gene TRBV12-3 or TRBV12-4; no clear D. V was trimmed by 2 bases and J by 7 bases, leaving 9 bases between them. CDR3 length: 12 residues. The CDR3 nucleotides read TGTGCCAGCAGTTTACCCGGGTTGGAGCAGTACTTC. Its protein is CASSLPGLEQYF.

The rearrangement joins TRBV5-1 to TRBJ1-2, with 7 bases that match TRBD1. The CDR3 is 12 amino acids. Germline V gene sequence: CDR1 SGHRS, CDR2 YFSETQ. After removal of 1 base from V and 8 bases from J, the junction contained 2 bases not matched to a gene. Here the CDR3 reads CASSLLTGGYTF. DNA of the CDR3: TGCGCCAGCAGCTTGCTGACAGGGGGCTACACCTTC.

This clone occurred a few times. The V call is TRBV20-1, the J call TRBJ2-5, with 12 nucleotides matching TRBD2. This CDR3 comprises 15 residues. V dropped 3 bases and J dropped 3; count of bases not matched to a gene: 5. Germline CDR1 is DFQATT and CDR2 is SNEGSKA (reference sequence). The CDR3 protein is CSASARLAGEETQYF. The CDR3 DNA sequence: TGCAGTGCTAGTGCGAGACTAGCGGGGGAAGAGACCCAGTACTTC.